The clone carrying this T cell receptor beta chain was detected only a few times. 5'RACE template switching generated TCR cDNA, adding a universal primer site and UMIs. Via MiXCR, TCRdb re-called the 5' RACE reads, giving one row per CDR3 protein. The sample shows 100,000 or so distinct CDR3 sequences, 7.5% to 10% of them seen only once. These data originate in a study of T cells after yellow fever vaccination. Looked up from germline, CDR1 is SQVTM and CDR2 is ANQGSEA. V gave up 6 bases and J gave up 3 bases, with 12 bases separating them. The CDR3 contains 13 residues. General study results and limits: Although most clonotypes did not, a small share appeared in both CD4 and CD8 compartments.

The sequence was obtained from a man between 18 and 35 years old who received the YFV17D yellow fever vaccine. Sequences were derived from CD8+ T cells not binding an NS4B(214-222) dextramer, sorted from PBMCs, sampled about 2 weeks after the first yellow fever vaccination. This chain uses TRBV29-1 with TRBJ1-5; possible D gene TRBD1, 5 bases. The CDR3 loop reads CSVDMGPNQPQHF. Written as DNA, the CDR3 is TGCAGCGTCGATATGGGGCCCAATCAGCCCCAGCATTTT.